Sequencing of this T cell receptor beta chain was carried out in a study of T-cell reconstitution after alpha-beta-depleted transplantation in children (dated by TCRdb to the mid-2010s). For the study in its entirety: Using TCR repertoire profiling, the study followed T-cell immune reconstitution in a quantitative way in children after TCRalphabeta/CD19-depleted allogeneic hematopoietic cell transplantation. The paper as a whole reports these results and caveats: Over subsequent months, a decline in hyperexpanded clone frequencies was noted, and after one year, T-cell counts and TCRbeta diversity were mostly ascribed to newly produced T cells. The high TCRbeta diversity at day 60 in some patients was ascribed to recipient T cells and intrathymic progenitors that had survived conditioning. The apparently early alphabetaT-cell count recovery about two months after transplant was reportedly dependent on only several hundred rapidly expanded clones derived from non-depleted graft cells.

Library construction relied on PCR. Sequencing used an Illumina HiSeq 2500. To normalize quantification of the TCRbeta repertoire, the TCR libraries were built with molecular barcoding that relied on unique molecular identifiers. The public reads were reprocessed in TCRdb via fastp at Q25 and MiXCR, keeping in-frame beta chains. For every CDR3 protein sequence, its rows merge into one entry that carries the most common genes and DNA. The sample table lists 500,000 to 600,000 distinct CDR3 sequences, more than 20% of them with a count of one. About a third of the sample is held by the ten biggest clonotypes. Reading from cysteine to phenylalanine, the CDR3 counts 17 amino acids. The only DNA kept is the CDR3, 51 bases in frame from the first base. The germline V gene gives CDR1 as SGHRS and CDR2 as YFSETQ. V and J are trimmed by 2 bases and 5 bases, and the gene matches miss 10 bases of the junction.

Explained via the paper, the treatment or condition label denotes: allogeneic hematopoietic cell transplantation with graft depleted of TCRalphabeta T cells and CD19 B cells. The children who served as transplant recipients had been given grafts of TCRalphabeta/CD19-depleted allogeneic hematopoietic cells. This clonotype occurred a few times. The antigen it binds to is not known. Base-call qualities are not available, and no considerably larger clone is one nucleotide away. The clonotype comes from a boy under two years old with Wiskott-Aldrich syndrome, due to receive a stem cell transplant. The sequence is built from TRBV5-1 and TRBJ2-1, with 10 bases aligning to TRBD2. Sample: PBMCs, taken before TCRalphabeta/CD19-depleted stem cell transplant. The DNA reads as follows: TGCGCCAGCAGCTTCAAGCGGGAGGGCCTGGTCCACAATGAGCAGTTCTTC. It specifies CASSFKREGLVHNEQFF.